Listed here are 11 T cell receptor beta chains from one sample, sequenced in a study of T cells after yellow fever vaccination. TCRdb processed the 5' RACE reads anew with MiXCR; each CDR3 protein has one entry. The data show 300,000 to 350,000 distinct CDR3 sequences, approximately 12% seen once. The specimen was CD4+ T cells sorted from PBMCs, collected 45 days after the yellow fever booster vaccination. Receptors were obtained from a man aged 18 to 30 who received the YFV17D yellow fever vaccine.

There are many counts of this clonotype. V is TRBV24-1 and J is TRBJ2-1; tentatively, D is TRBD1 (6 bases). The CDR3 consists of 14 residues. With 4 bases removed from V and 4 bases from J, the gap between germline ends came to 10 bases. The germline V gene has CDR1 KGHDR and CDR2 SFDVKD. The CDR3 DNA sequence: TGTGCCACCAGTGAGGGGACACCTTACAATGAGCAGTTCTTC. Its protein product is CATSEGTPYNEQFF.

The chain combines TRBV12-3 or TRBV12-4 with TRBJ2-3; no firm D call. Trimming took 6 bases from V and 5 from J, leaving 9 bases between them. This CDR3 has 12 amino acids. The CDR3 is CASRSGQDTQYF. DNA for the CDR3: TGTGCCAGCAGGTCCGGTCAAGATACGCAGTATTTT.

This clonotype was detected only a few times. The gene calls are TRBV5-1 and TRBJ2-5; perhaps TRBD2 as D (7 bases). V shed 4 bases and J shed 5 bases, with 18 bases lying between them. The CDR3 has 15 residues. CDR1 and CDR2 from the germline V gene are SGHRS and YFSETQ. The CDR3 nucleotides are TGCGCCAGCAGCGTGCAGGGGAGGGGAGTTGAGACCCAGTACTTC. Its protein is CASSVQGRGVETQYF.

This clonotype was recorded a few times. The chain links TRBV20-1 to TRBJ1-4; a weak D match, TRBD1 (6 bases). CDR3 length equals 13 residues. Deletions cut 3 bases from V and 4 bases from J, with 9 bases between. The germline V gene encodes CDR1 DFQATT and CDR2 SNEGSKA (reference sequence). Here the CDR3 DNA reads TGCAGTGCTAGCGACAGGAGTAATGAAAAACTGTTTTTT. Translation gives CSASDRSNEKLFF.

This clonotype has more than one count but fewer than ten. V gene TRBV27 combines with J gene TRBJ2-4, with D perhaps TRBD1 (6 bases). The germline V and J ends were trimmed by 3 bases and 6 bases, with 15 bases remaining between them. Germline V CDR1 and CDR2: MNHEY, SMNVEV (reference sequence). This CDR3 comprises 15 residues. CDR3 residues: CASSFTGIHGNIQYF. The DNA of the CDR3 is TGTGCCAGCAGTTTCACAGGGATCCATGGAAACATTCAGTACTTC.

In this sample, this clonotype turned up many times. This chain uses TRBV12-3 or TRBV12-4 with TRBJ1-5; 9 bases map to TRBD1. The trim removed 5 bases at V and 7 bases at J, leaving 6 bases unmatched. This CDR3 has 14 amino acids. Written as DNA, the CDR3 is TGTGCCAGCAGTCCTGTAACAGGGGGCCAGCCCCAGCATTTT. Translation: CASSPVTGGQPQHF.

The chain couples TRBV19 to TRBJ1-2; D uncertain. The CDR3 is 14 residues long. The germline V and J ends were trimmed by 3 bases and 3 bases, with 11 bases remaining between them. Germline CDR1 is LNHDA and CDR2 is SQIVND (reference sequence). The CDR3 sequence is CASSIESVYYGYTF. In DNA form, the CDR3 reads TGTGCCAGTAGTATCGAGTCGGTATACTATGGCTACACCTTC. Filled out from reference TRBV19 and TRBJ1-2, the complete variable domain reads DGGITQSPKYLFRKEGQNVTLSCEQNLNHDAMYWYRQDPGQGLRLIYYSQIVNDFQKGDIAEGYSVSREKKESFPLTVTSAQKNPTAFYLCASSIESVYYGYTFGSGTRLTVV.

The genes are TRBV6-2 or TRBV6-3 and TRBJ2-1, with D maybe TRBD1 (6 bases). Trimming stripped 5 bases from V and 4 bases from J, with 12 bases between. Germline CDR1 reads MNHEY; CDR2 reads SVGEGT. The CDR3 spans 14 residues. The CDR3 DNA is TGTGCCAGCAGTCACGGGACACCATACAATGAGCAGTTCTTC. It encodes CASSHGTPYNEQFF.

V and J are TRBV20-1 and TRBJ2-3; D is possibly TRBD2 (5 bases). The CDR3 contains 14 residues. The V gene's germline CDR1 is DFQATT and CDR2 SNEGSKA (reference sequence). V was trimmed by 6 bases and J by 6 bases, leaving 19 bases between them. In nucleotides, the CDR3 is TGCAGTGCAGAGCTAAGAGGGCGTCGGGATACGCAGTATTTT. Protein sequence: CSAELRGRRDTQYF.

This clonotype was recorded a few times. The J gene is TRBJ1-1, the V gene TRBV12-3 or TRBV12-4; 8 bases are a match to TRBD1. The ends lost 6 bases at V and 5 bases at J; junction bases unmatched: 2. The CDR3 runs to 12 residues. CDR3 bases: TGTGCCAGCAGGCGACAGGGGACTGAAGCTTTCTTT. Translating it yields CASRRQGTEAFF.

In DNA, the CDR3 is TGCGCCAGCAGCCCCAGGGACAGCCACACTGAAGCTTTCTTT. Protein product: CASSPRDSHTEAFF. The gene calls are TRBV5-1 and TRBJ1-1; 7 bases agree with TRBD1. Germline V gene data show CDR1 as SGHRS and CDR2 as YFSETQ. Trimming cost V 4 bases and J 3 bases; bases outside gene matches: 6. This CDR3 is built from 14 residues.